The T cell receptor (beta chain) described here comes from a study of CD8 T cells in ankylosing spondylitis. TCRdb analysed the 5' RACE reads with MiXCR anew, one entry per CDR3 protein. Counted here are 7,000 to 8,500 distinct CDR3 sequences, more than 7.5% occurring once; the ten biggest clones make up 23%. The table lists this clonotype with a few counts. Germline-derived CDR1 and CDR2 are SGDLS and YYNGEE. The CDR3 runs 16 residues. Trimming shortened V by 0 bases and J by 2 bases, and 11 bases separated the two germline ends. Specimen: blood, either unsorted or a sorted T cell fraction (not recorded which). This chain links TRBV9 with TRBJ2-2; D is unclear. This clonotype originated in a male donor with ankylosing spondylitis or in good health (not recorded which). The CDR3 sequence: CASSVVWGSNTGELFF. The CDR3 region has the DNA TGTGCCAGCAGCGTAGTATGGGGTTCAAACACCGGGGAGCTGTTTTTT.